A selection of T cell receptor beta chains follows, all from one sample in a study of cytomegalovirus exposure and HLA in healthy donors. Assay: immunoSEQ multiplex PCR; the TCRdb copy retains only in-frame clones and omits some. The sample lists 210,000 or so clones, around 80% occurring once. The sequencing input was PBMCs. The source is a woman in her fifties or sixties in good health and CMV-seropositive. Both conserved end residues are part of each CDR3. D genes are given only for firm matches. Expanded clones are given a class, and other clones once, few, many or no size at all.

clone_size: once; j_call: TRBJ1-5; d_call: -; v_call: TRBV6-5; cdr3_nt: TGTGCCAGCAGTTCCTATCAGGGGAGCAATCAGCCCCAGCATTTT; cdr3_aa: CASSSYQGSNQPQHF
clone_size: -; j_call: TRBJ2-5; d_call: TRBD2; v_call: TRBV5-1; cdr3_nt: TGCGCCAGCAGCAGGGGACTAGCAGGTTTGGAGACCCAGTACTTC; cdr3_aa: CASSRGLAGLETQYF
clone_size: -; j_call: TRBJ2-1; d_call: TRBD1; v_call: TRBV10-1; cdr3_nt: TGCGCCAGCAGTCCCCCGGGACAGGGGGCTTGGAATGAGCAGTTCTTC; cdr3_aa: CASSPPGQGAWNEQFF
clone_size: -; j_call: TRBJ1-3; d_call: -; v_call: TRBV5-1; cdr3_nt: TGCGCCAGCAGCTTGATGGGGCCCGACTCTGGAAACACCATATATTTT; cdr3_aa: CASSLMGPDSGNTIYF
clone_size: -; j_call: TRBJ1-5; d_call: -; v_call: TRBV9; cdr3_nt: TGTGCCAGCAGCGTAGGAGGGCAAGCAAATCAGCCCCAGCATTTT; cdr3_aa: CASSVGGQANQPQHF
clone_size: few; j_call: TRBJ2-3; d_call: -; v_call: TRBV28; cdr3_nt: TGTGCCAGCAGGGTACAAGATACGCAGTATTTT; cdr3_aa: CASRVQDTQYF
clone_size: -; j_call: TRBJ1-3; d_call: TRBD1; v_call: TRBV19; cdr3_nt: TGTGCCAGTAGCCCCCTATCAGGGGGCTCTGGAAACACCATATATTTT; cdr3_aa: CASSPLSGGSGNTIYF
clone_size: -; j_call: TRBJ2-5; d_call: TRBD2; v_call: TRBV2; cdr3_nt: TGTGCCAGCAGTAAGGCTAGCGGGGGCGGGGAGACCCAGTACTTC; cdr3_aa: CASSKASGGGETQYF
clone_size: -; j_call: TRBJ2-1; d_call: -; v_call: TRBV30; cdr3_nt: TGTGCCTGGAGCTCTAAACAGGGATCTTTTTACAATGAGCAGTTCTTC; cdr3_aa: CAWSSKQGSFYNEQFF
clone_size: -; j_call: TRBJ2-1; d_call: TRBD2; v_call: TRBV6-6; cdr3_nt: TGTGCCGGCCGGACTAGCGCCAAGGGGGAGCAGTTCTTC; cdr3_aa: CAGRTSAKGEQFF
clone_size: -; j_call: TRBJ2-4; d_call: -; v_call: TRBV11-2; cdr3_nt: TGTGCCAGCAGCCAATCATGGGGAGCAGCCAAAAACATTCAGTACTTC; cdr3_aa: CASSQSWGAAKNIQYF
clone_size: -; j_call: TRBJ2-7; d_call: -; v_call: TRBV5-4; cdr3_nt: TGTGCCAGCAGCTTGGCCCAGGGCGAGCAGTACTTC; cdr3_aa: CASSLAQGEQYF
clone_size: -; j_call: TRBJ2-5; d_call: -; v_call: TRBV6-5; cdr3_nt: TGTGCCAGCAGCCCAACGAGAACTAGTTGGGAGACCCAGTACTTC; cdr3_aa: CASSPTRTSWETQYF
clone_size: -; j_call: TRBJ1-1; d_call: -; v_call: TRBV5-1; cdr3_nt: TGCGCCAGCAGCCCGACGGGGGTTGTTGCGAACACTGAAGCTTTCTTT; cdr3_aa: CASSPTGVVANTEAFF
clone_size: -; j_call: TRBJ1-4; d_call: -; v_call: TRBV9; cdr3_nt: TGTGCCAGCAGCGCTGGGGCCTCGGGGGGATCAACTAATGAAAAACTGTTTTTT; cdr3_aa: CASSAGASGGSTNEKLFF
clone_size: -; j_call: TRBJ2-1; d_call: TRBD1; v_call: TRBV27; cdr3_nt: TGTGCCAGCAGTCCTACAAAGACAGGGTTCTCCTTCTTC; cdr3_aa: CASSPTKTGFSFF
clone_size: once; j_call: TRBJ1-2; d_call: TRBD1; v_call: TRBV5-4; cdr3_nt: TGTGCCAGCAGCTACGGACAGGGGAACTATGGCTACACCTTC; cdr3_aa: CASSYGQGNYGYTF
clone_size: -; j_call: TRBJ2-7; d_call: -; v_call: TRBV30; cdr3_nt: TGTGCCTGGAGTGTATGGGCAGGGGAAAGGTACGAGCAGTACTTC; cdr3_aa: CAWSVWAGERYEQYF
clone_size: -; j_call: TRBJ2-5; d_call: -; v_call: TRBV7-2; cdr3_nt: TGTGCCAGCAGCTTAGGAGGAGGGAAAGAGACCCAGTACTTC; cdr3_aa: CASSLGGGKETQYF
clone_size: -; j_call: TRBJ2-1; d_call: TRBD2; v_call: TRBV5-1; cdr3_nt: TGCGCCAGCAGCCCCGGGGGGTACTCCTACAATGAGCAGTTCTTC; cdr3_aa: CASSPGGYSYNEQFF
clone_size: -; j_call: TRBJ2-3; d_call: TRBD2; v_call: TRBV6-1; cdr3_nt: TGTGCCAGCAGTGAATATAGCGGGAGTGGCACAGATACGCAGTATTTT; cdr3_aa: CASSEYSGSGTDTQYF
clone_size: -; j_call: TRBJ1-2; d_call: -; v_call: TRBV4-3; cdr3_nt: TGCGCCAGCAGCCAAGAGAACAGTCTCCTGTACTATGGCTACACCTTC; cdr3_aa: CASSQENSLLYYGYTF
clone_size: -; j_call: TRBJ1-2; d_call: TRBD1; v_call: TRBV7-6; cdr3_nt: TGTGCCAGCAGTGTACAGGGGACCGATGGCTACACCTTC; cdr3_aa: CASSVQGTDGYTF
clone_size: -; j_call: TRBJ1-5; d_call: TRBD1; v_call: TRBV2; cdr3_nt: TGTGCCAGCAGTGCCGGGACAGACAATCAGCCCCAGCATTTT; cdr3_aa: CASSAGTDNQPQHF
clone_size: -; j_call: TRBJ2-6; d_call: TRBD1; v_call: TRBV5-4; cdr3_nt: TGTGCCAGCAGCCCACGGACGGGACAGGGGGTTGGGGCCAACGTCCTGACTTTC; cdr3_aa: CASSPRTGQGVGANVLTF
clone_size: -; j_call: TRBJ2-6; d_call: -; v_call: TRBV27; cdr3_nt: TGTGCCAGCAGTTTTTACAGGGTCCCATCCACCGGGGCCAACGTCCTGACTTTC; cdr3_aa: CASSFYRVPSTGANVLTF
clone_size: -; j_call: TRBJ2-5; d_call: TRBD1; v_call: TRBV30; cdr3_nt: TGTGCCTGGGGTACTGGACAGGGGAGCTTGCGAGAGACCCAGTACTTC; cdr3_aa: CAWGTGQGSLRETQYF
clone_size: -; j_call: TRBJ2-7; d_call: TRBD1; v_call: TRBV14; cdr3_nt: TGTGCCAGCAGCCAAGGATCCGGGACAGACTTCTACGAGCAGTACTTC; cdr3_aa: CASSQGSGTDFYEQYF
clone_size: -; j_call: TRBJ2-2; d_call: -; v_call: TRBV4-2; cdr3_nt: TGTGCCAGTTGCGGGGGCTCACGCACCGGGGAGCTGTTTTTT; cdr3_aa: CASCGGSRTGELFF
clone_size: -; j_call: TRBJ2-2; d_call: -; v_call: TRBV19; cdr3_nt: TGTGCCAGTAGTAGAGTCTCCGGGACAATCACCGGGGAGCTGTTTTTT; cdr3_aa: CASSRVSGTITGELFF
clone_size: -; j_call: TRBJ1-5; d_call: TRBD1; v_call: TRBV28; cdr3_nt: TGTGCCAGCAGTTTATGGGGGACAGGGTCGCAGCATTTT; cdr3_aa: CASSLWGTGSQHF
clone_size: -; j_call: TRBJ2-1; d_call: TRBD2; v_call: TRBV5-4; cdr3_nt: TGTGCCAGCAGCCCGCCGGGAGGGGACAATGAGCAGTTCTTC; cdr3_aa: CASSPPGGDNEQFF
clone_size: few; j_call: TRBJ1-1; d_call: -; v_call: TRBV18; cdr3_nt: TGTGCCAGCTCACCATCCGGGGGGACGAACACTGAAGCTTTCTTT; cdr3_aa: CASSPSGGTNTEAFF
clone_size: -; j_call: TRBJ2-1; d_call: -; v_call: TRBV28; cdr3_nt: TGTGCCAGCAGCGCCACGTATTTGTCGATGAGAAATGAGCAGTTCTTC; cdr3_aa: CASSATYLSMRNEQFF
clone_size: -; j_call: TRBJ2-1; d_call: -; v_call: TRBV5-1; cdr3_nt: TGCGCCAGCAGCTTGGTCTCAGGGCCTTACAATGAGCAGTTCTTC; cdr3_aa: CASSLVSGPYNEQFF
clone_size: -; j_call: TRBJ2-3; d_call: TRBD2; v_call: TRBV5-4; cdr3_nt: TGTGCCAGCAGCTTGGGACTAGCGGGGGGCGGGGGTACGCAGTATTTT; cdr3_aa: CASSLGLAGGGGTQYF
clone_size: -; j_call: TRBJ2-2; d_call: -; v_call: TRBV6-5; cdr3_nt: TGTGCCAGCAGTAGCCCGGGCGGGGAGCTGTTTTTT; cdr3_aa: CASSSPGGELFF
clone_size: -; j_call: TRBJ2-2; d_call: TRBD2; v_call: TRBV4-3; cdr3_nt: TGCGCCAGCAGCCCGGGAGAGGGCGGGGGGGGCCCCAGGGAGCTGTTTTTT; cdr3_aa: CASSPGEGGGGPRELFF
clone_size: -; j_call: TRBJ1-4; d_call: -; v_call: TRBV7-9; cdr3_nt: TGTGCCAGCAGCTTTACAGGGAATGAAAAACTGTTTTTT; cdr3_aa: CASSFTGNEKLFF
clone_size: -; j_call: TRBJ2-2; d_call: TRBD2; v_call: TRBV12-5; cdr3_nt: TGTGCTAGTGGATCAACCCGGACTAGCGGGATCCTCGCGAACACCGGGGAGCTGTTTTTT; cdr3_aa: CASGSTRTSGILANTGELFF
clone_size: -; j_call: TRBJ1-2; d_call: -; v_call: TRBV5-4; cdr3_nt: TGTGCCAGCAGTAACCCCTCTGAGCGTATGTATGGCTACACCTTC; cdr3_aa: CASSNPSERMYGYTF
clone_size: -; j_call: TRBJ2-6; d_call: TRBD1; v_call: TRBV9; cdr3_nt: TGTGCCAGCAGCTCATGGACAGGTAGCTCTGGGGCCAACGTCCTGACTTTC; cdr3_aa: CASSSWTGSSGANVLTF
clone_size: once; j_call: TRBJ2-7; d_call: TRBD1; v_call: TRBV4-3; cdr3_nt: TGCGCCAGCAGCCGAAACAGGGGTGGGGAGCAGTACTTC; cdr3_aa: CASSRNRGGEQYF
clone_size: -; j_call: TRBJ2-7; d_call: TRBD1; v_call: TRBV7-9; cdr3_nt: TGTTCCAGCAGCTCCCCAGGGGGACAGGGTCTAACCTACGAGCAGTACTTC; cdr3_aa: CSSSSPGGQGLTYEQYF
clone_size: -; j_call: TRBJ2-5; d_call: TRBD2; v_call: TRBV28; cdr3_nt: TGTGCCAGCAGTTTAACTAGCGGGGAGTGGGAGACCCAGTACTTC; cdr3_aa: CASSLTSGEWETQYF
clone_size: once; j_call: TRBJ1-1; d_call: TRBD1; v_call: TRBV5-4; cdr3_nt: TGTGCCAGCAGCCCAGCACGGGACAGAGGCACTGAAGCTTTCTTT; cdr3_aa: CASSPARDRGTEAFF
clone_size: -; j_call: TRBJ1-2; d_call: TRBD1; v_call: TRBV5-4; cdr3_nt: TGTGCCAGCAGCTACCGCGACAGGGGGGCTTTCAGTGGTGGCTACACCTTC; cdr3_aa: CASSYRDRGAFSGGYTF
clone_size: -; j_call: TRBJ1-1; d_call: TRBD1; v_call: TRBV6-1; cdr3_nt: TGTGCCAGCAGGACAGGGCGACTATTGAACACTGAAGCTTTCTTT; cdr3_aa: CASRTGRLLNTEAFF
clone_size: -; j_call: TRBJ2-5; d_call: TRBD2; v_call: TRBV10-3; cdr3_nt: TGTGCCATCAGTGCTAGCGGGGGGATCGAGACCCAGTACTTC; cdr3_aa: CAISASGGIETQYF
clone_size: once; j_call: TRBJ1-3; d_call: TRBD1; v_call: TRBV28; cdr3_nt: TGTGCCAGCAGTTTCGACAGGGCCGGGACCTCTGGAAACACCATATATTTT; cdr3_aa: CASSFDRAGTSGNTIYF
clone_size: -; j_call: TRBJ1-1; d_call: -; v_call: TRBV6-5; cdr3_nt: TGTGCCAGCAGTTACTCGGTCAGTGGAGACACTGAAGCTTTCTTT; cdr3_aa: CASSYSVSGDTEAFF
clone_size: -; j_call: TRBJ2-7; d_call: TRBD1; v_call: TRBV6-5; cdr3_nt: TGTGCCAGCAGTCCCCGGACAGGGGCCTACGAGCAGTACTTC; cdr3_aa: CASSPRTGAYEQYF
clone_size: -; j_call: TRBJ2-6; d_call: TRBD1; v_call: TRBV15; cdr3_nt: TGTGCCACCAGTGGGACAGGGGGCTCTGGGGCCAACGTCCTGACTTTC; cdr3_aa: CATSGTGGSGANVLTF
clone_size: -; j_call: TRBJ2-1; d_call: -; v_call: TRBV28; cdr3_nt: TGTGCCAGCAGCCCCGGGACAAGGAGGAATGAGCAGTTCTTC; cdr3_aa: CASSPGTRRNEQFF